This T cell receptor beta chain was sequenced during a study of blood T cell repertoires in COVID-19. Authors' processing steps: Nucleated cell counts were estimated from reference gene primer amplification. Assay used: immunoSEQ multiplex PCR; TCRdb lists only in-frame clones, some missing. The D gene and trimming were derived from the DNA, and the V and J assignments and clone size from that table. The table lists fewer than 300,000 clones, 85% of them singletons, with roughly 2.5% in the top ten. V was pared by 3 bases and J by 5 bases, with 5 bases of the junction left unmatched. Germline CDR1 is MNHNS and CDR2 is SASEGT. The CDR3 consists of 14 residues.

Input material: PBMCs or T cells enriched from blood (not recorded which). The receptor was isolated from a woman between 45 and 60 years old who had recovered from COVID-19. The rearrangement links TRBV6-1 to TRBJ1-2; 8 bases match TRBD1. This CDR3 is CASSDDRGRYGYTF. The CDR3 DNA follows: TGTGCCAGCAGTGATGACAGGGGCCGGTATGGCTACACCTTC.